These T cell receptor beta chains were read from a single sample in a study of T-cell reconstitution after alpha-beta-depleted transplantation in children. TCRdb used MiXCR to reprocess the PCR reads, holding one entry per CDR3 protein. The sample shows a few hundred thousand distinct CDR3 sequences, roughly 30% of them seen only once. The sample in question was PBMCs, obtained before TCRalphabeta/CD19-depleted stem cell transplant. The source is a boy less than two years old with Wiskott-Aldrich syndrome, due to receive a stem cell transplant. Each CDR3 is given without its conserved first and last residue.

>TRBV11-3
ASSLGDNSWETQY
>TRBV7-8
ASSPNEGRYQPQH
>TRBV7-2
ASSLDSYTDTQY
>TRBV29-1
SAVQRQETQY
>TRBV24-1
ATRPEHEQF
>TRBV9
ASGPRTGTGPGPGELF
>TRBV5-1
ASSLILAGGLFGEQF
>TRBV7-2
ASSQVAGRSYNEQF
>TRBV28
ASSITPDSQDSNQPQH
>TRBV10-3
AIREVLTDTQY
>TRBV18
ASSPKLGSNQPQH
>TRBV7-8
ASSLGGKGYNEQF
>TRBV28
ASSLFGEGAKNIQY
>TRBV10-3
AISEPGLPPYNEQF
>TRBV7-9
ASSPVDTNEKLF
>TRBV15
ATSRTDRGGQETQY
>TRBV6-5
ASSYSSPSGNTIY
>TRBV6-5
ASSLGGKQY
>TRBV20-1
SASSGVAPTSYNEQF
>TRBV10-3
AISALQGRGTEAF
>TRBV10-3
AISRQDNQPQH
>TRBV20-1
SARSFGPGNTEAF
>TRBV5-1
ASSSNPRGSYNEQF
>TRBV5-1
ASSLAGTGANYGYT
>TRBV3-1
ASSRKTGELFNEQF
>TRBV5-6
ASSLLAGSESQY
>TRBV5-1
ASSPGLAGDALDEQF
>TRBV10-3
AMKPGLAGNEQF
>TRBV15
ATSYLPQLEQY
>TRBV29-1
SVEGPLASAYNEQF
>TRBV29-1
SVWVKETQY
>TRBV20-1
SARREIGLYEQY
>TRBV10-3
AITRGSGYEQY
>TRBV24-1
ATSDPTSGLRETQY
>TRBV20-1
SARDKGRGYEQY
>TRBV5-1
ASSLAGDRSNEQF
>TRBV10-3
AICPRPLYEQY
>TRBV6-1
ASSRPSSGRAYTQY
>TRBV21-1
ASSNPQGKVDNEQF
>TRBV9
ASSGPGGPTQETQY
>TRBV12-3/TRBV12-4
ASSPTTSGLETQY
>TRBV19
ASSIGFGGREETQY
>TRBV7-6
ASSSRQGGEQY
>TRBV20-1
SARAPSGRGTGELF
>TRBV5-1
ASSLAGDWEQY
>TRBV2
ASSGRQGTTTNTEAF
>TRBV20-1
SGDREAPYEQY
>TRBV5-6
ASSLVPQHSYNEQF
>TRBV28
ASRLSGKAEPQH
>TRBV20-1
SARGANTEAF
>TRBV6-5
ASSYSEGFNTGELF
>TRBV10-3
AISQGGASNQPQH
>TRBV5-6
ASSLAPWMAGVQQFSYNEQF